This T cell receptor beta chain was profiled in a study of radiotherapy plus CTLA-4 blockade in lung cancer. The length of the CDR3 is 15 residues. In germline, CDR1 is SGHAT, CDR2 FQNNGV. The ends were cut back, 5 bases at V and 3 bases at J, with 15 bases in the middle. This table comes from immunoSEQ multiplex PCR, and its TCRdb copy is limited to in-frame clones, with some not included. The profile covers about 98,000 clones, with 82% appearing a single time and around 3.7% taken by the ten largest. The V call is TRBV11-2, the J call TRBJ2-3; maybe TRBD1 (5 bases). The sequence derives from a human donor with non-small cell lung cancer who had a partial response to radiotherapy plus ipilimumab. The sample consisted of peripheral blood, taken from a patient treated with radiotherapy plus ipilimumab. The CDR3 here is CASSTGPSGTDTQYF. DNA for the CDR3: TGTGCCAGCAGCACCGGACCCTCAGGGACAGATACGCAGTATTTT.